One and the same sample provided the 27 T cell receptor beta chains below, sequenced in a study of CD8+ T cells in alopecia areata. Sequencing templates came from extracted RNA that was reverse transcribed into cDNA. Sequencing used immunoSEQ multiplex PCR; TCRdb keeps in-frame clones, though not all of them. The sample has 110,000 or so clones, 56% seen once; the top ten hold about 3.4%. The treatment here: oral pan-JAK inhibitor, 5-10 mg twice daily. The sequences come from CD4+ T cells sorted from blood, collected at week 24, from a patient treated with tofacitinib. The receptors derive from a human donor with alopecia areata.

The DNA of the CDR3 is TGCAGCGCTGACCTCAGGGCCCTCGAGACCCAGTACTTC. This encodes CSADLRALETQYF. This chain uses TRBV29-1 with TRBJ2-5; a weak D match, TRBD1 (5 bases). Looked up from germline, CDR1 is SQVTM and CDR2 is ANQGSEA. Trimming cost V 7 bases and J 5 bases, with 17 bases left between them. CDR3 length: 13 residues.

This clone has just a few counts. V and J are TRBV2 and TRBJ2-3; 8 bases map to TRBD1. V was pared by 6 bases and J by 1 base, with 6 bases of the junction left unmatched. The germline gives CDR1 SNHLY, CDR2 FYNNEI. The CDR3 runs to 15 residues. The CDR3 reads CASRDQGAGTDTQYF. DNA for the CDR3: TGTGCCAGCAGAGACCAGGGGGCCGGCACAGATACGCAGTATTTT.

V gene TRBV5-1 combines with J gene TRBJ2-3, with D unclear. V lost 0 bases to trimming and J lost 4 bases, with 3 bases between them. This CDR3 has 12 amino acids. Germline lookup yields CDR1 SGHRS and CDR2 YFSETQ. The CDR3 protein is CASSLGSDTQYF. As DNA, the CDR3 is TGCGCCAGCAGCTTGGGTTCAGATACGCAGTATTTT.

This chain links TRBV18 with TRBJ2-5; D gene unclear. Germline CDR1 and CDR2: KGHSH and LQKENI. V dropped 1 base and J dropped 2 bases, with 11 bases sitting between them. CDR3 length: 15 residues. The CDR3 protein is CASSPRSDSQETQYF. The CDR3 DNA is TGTGCCAGCTCACCACGATCAGACTCGCAAGAGACCCAGTACTTC.

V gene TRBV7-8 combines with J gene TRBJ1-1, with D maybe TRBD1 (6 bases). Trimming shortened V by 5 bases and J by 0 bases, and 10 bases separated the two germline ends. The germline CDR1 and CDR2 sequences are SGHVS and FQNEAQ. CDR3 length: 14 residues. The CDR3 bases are TGTGCCAGCAGCCCCAGGGGTATGAACACTGAAGCTTTCTTT. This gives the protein CASSPRGMNTEAFF.

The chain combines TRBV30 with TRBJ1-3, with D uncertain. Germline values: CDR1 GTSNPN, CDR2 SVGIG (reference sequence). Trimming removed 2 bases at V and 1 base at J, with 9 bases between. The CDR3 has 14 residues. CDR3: CAWSRSASGNTIYF. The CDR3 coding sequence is TGTGCCTGGAGTCGGTCAGCTTCTGGAAACACCATATATTTT.

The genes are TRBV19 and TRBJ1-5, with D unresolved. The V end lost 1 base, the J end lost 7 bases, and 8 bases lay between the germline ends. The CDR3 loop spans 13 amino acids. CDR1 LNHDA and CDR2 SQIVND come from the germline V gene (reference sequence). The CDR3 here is CASSIGASQPQHF. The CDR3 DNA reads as TGTGCCAGTAGTATAGGGGCGAGCCAGCCCCAGCATTTT. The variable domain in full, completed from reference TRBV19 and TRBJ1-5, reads DGGITQSPKYLFRKEGQNVTLSCEQNLNHDAMYWYRQDPGQGLRLIYYSQIVNDFQKGDIAEGYSVSREKKESFPLTVTSAQKNPTAFYLCASSIGASQPQHFGDGTRLSIL.

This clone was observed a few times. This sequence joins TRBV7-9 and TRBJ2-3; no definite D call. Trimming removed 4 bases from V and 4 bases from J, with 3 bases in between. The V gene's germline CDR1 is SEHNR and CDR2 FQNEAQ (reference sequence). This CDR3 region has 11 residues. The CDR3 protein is CASSSADTQYF. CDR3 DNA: TGTGCCAGCAGCTCGGCAGATACGCAGTATTTT.

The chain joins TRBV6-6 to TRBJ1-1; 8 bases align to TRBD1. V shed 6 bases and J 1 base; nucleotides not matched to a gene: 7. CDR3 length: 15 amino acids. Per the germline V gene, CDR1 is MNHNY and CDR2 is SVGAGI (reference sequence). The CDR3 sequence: CASSPGQGWNTEAFF. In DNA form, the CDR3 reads TGTGCCAGCAGCCCTGGACAGGGTTGGAACACTGAAGCTTTCTTT.

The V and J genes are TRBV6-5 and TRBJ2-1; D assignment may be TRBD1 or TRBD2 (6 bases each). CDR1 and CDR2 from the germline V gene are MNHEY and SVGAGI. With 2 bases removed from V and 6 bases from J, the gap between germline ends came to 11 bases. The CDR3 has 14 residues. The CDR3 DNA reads TGTGCCAGCAGTTACGGGGGGCGAGTCAATGAGCAGTTCTTC. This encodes CASSYGGRVNEQFF.

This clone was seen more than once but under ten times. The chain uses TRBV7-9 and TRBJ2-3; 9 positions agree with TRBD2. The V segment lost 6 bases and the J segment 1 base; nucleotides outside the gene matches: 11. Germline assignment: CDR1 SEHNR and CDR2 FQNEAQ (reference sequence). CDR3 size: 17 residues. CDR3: CASSRLAGVVGTDTQYF. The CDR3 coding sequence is TGTGCCAGCAGTCGCTTAGCGGGGGTTGTCGGCACAGATACGCAGTATTTT.

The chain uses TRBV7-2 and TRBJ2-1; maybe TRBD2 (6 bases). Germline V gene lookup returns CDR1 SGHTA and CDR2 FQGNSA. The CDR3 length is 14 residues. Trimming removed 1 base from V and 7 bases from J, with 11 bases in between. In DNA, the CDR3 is TGTGCCAGCAGCTTAGGGAGCGGGTTGAATGAGCAGTTCTTC. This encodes CASSLGSGLNEQFF.

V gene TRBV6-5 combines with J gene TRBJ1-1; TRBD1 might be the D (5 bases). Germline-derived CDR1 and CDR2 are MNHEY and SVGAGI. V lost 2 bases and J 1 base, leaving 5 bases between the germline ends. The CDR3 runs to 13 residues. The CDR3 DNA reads TGTGCCAGCAGTTACCAGGGGAACACTGAAGCTTTCTTT. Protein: CASSYQGNTEAFF.

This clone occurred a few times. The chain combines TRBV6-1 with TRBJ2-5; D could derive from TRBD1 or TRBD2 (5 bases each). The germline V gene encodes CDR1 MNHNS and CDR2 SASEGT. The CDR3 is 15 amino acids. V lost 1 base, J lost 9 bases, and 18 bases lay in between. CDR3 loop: CASSEGGTLPWAQYF. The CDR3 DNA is TGTGCCAGCAGTGAAGGTGGGACCCTACCATGGGCCCAGTACTTC.

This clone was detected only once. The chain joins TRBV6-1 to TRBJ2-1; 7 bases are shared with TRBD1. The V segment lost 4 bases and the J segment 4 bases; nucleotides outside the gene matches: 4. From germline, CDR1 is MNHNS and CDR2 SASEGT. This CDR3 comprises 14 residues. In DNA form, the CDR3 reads TGTGCCAGCAGTGCAGGGGGTAAATACAATGAGCAGTTCTTC. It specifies CASSAGGKYNEQFF.

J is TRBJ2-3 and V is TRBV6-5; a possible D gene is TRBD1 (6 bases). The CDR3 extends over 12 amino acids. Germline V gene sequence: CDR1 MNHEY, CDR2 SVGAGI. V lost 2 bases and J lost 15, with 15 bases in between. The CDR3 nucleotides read TGTGCCAGCAGTTACCCCGGACAGCCAACTTATTTT. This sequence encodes CASSYPGQPTYF.

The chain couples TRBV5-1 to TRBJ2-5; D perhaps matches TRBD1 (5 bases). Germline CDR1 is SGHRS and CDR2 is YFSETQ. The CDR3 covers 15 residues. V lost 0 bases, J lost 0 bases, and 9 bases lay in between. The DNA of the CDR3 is TGCGCCAGCAGCTTGGGGACAACGTACCAAGAGACCCAGTACTTC. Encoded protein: CASSLGTTYQETQYF.

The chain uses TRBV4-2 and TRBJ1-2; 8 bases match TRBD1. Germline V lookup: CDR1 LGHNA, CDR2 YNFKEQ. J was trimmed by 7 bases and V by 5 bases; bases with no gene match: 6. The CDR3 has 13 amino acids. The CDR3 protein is CASSATGGGGYTF. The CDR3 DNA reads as TGTGCCAGCAGCGCTACAGGGGGGGGTGGCTACACCTTC.

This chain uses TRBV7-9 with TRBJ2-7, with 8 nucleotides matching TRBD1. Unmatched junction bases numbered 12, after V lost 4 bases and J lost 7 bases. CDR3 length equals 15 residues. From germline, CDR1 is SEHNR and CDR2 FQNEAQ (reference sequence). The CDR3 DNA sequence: TGTGCCAGCAGCTCGGACAGGGATAGGGGTCAAGAGCAGTACTTC. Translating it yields CASSSDRDRGQEQYF.

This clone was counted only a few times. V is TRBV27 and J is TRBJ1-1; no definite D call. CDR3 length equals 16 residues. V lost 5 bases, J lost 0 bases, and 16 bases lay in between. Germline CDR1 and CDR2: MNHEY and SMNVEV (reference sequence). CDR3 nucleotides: TGTGCCAGCAGTAACTGGATGGCGCCCATGAACACTGAAGCTTTCTTT. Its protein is CASSNWMAPMNTEAFF.

The DNA of the CDR3 is TGTGCCAGCAGCTTGTCGGGGAGGCAGTTCTTC. It yields the protein CASSLSGRQFF. This rearrangement joins TRBV5-6 to TRBJ2-1; a possible D gene is TRBD2 (5 bases). Trimming pared 1 base from V and 12 bases from J, leaving 8 bases between. The CDR3 is 11 residues long. Germline V lookup: CDR1 SGHDT, CDR2 YYEEEE.

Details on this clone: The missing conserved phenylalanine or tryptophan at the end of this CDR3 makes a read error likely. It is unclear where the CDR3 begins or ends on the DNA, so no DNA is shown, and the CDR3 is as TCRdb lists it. The CDR3 loop is CASSYLGHQGKLL. This sequence joins TRBV6-5 and TRBJ1-6; the table's D call of TRBD1 was not tested on the DNA. The CDR3 is made up of 13 amino acids, end residues included. The V gene's germline CDR1 is MNHEY and CDR2 SVGAGI.

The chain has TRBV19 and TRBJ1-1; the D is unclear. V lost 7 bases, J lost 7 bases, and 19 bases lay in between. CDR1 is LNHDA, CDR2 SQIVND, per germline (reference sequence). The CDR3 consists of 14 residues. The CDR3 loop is CASTPHSGSREAFF. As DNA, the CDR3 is TGTGCCAGTACCCCTCACAGTGGAAGTCGTGAAGCTTTCTTT.

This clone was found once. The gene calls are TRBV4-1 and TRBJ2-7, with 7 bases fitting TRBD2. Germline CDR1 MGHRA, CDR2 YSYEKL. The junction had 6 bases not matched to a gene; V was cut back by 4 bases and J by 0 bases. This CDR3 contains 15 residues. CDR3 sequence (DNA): TGCGCCAGCAGCCTGCTCGCGGGGGACTCCTACGAGCAGTACTTC. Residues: CASSLLAGDSYEQYF.

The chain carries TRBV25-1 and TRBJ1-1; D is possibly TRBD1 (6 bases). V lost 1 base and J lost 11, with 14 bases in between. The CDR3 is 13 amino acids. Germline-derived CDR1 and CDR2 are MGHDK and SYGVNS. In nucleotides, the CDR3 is TGTGCCAGCAGTGAATCAGGGGCTCTGGTCGCTTTCTTT. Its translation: CASSESGALVAFF.

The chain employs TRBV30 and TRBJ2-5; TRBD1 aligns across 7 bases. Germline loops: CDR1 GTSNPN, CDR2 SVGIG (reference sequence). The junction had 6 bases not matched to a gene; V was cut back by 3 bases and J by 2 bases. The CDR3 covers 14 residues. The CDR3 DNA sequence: TGTGCCTGGAGAGGGACAGCACTTCAAGAGACCCAGTACTTC. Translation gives CAWRGTALQETQYF.

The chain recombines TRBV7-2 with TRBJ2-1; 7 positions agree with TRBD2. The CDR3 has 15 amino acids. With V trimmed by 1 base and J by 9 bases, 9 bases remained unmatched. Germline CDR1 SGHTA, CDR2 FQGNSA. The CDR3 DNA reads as TGTGCCAGCAGCTTAGACGGGGGGAACCCATTTGAGCAGTTCTTC. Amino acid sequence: CASSLDGGNPFEQFF.